Following are 29 T cell receptor beta chains from one sample sequenced in a study of cytomegalovirus exposure and HLA in healthy donors (dated 2017 in TCRdb). Library preparation used the immunoSEQ multiplex PCR assay. A mixture of 60 forward primers for TCR Vbeta segments and 13 reverse primers for TCR Jbeta segments was used in the multiplex PCR. TCRdb limited this immuneACCESS table to in-frame rearrangements with V and J called. A share of clones is missing; checked studies link under half to unresolved V genes, and the rest is unexplained. This sample has 120,000 to 150,000 clones in its table, and 70% to 90% of those were observed once. Together, the top ten hold more than 0.5% of the sample. The material sequenced was PBMCs. The receptors were gathered from a woman in her forties in good health and CMV-seronegative.

This clone was seen a handful of times. The J gene is TRBJ2-1, the V gene TRBV6-5; weak D call: TRBD1 (6 bases). The germline V gene has CDR1 MNHEY and CDR2 SVGAGI. V was trimmed by 5 bases and J by 1 base, leaving 12 bases between them. This CDR3 is built from 15 residues. CDR3 DNA sequence: TGTGCCAGCAGTGCACAGGGTGGGTCCTACAATGAGCAGTTCTTC. It specifies CASSAQGGSYNEQFF.

The rearrangement uses TRBV7-2 and TRBJ2-1, with no clear D. This CDR3 is 15 amino acids long. The germline gives CDR1 SGHTA, CDR2 FQGNSA. The V end lost 1 base, the J end lost 2 bases, and 9 bases lay between the germline ends. CDR3 nucleotide sequence: TGTGCCAGCAGCTTAGTGGCAGTCGCCTACAATGAGCAGTTCTTC. Translation gives CASSLVAVAYNEQFF.

The rearrangement links TRBV6-1 to TRBJ1-1; 7 bases match TRBD1. The CDR3 loop spans 14 amino acids. J was trimmed by 0 bases and V by 6 bases; bases with no gene match: 4. Germline CDR1 is MNHNS and CDR2 is SASEGT. DNA for the CDR3: TGTGCCAGCAGACTGACAGGGATGAACACTGAAGCTTTCTTT. Translation gives CASRLTGMNTEAFF.

The rearrangement uses TRBV6-6 and TRBJ1-6; 7 bases match TRBD1. The CDR3 runs 14 residues. CDR1 and CDR2 (germline): MNHNY, SVGAGI (reference sequence). The V segment lost 5 bases and the J segment 7 bases; nucleotides outside the gene matches: 5. The CDR3 sequence: CASSTTGENSPLHF. CDR3 DNA sequence: TGTGCCAGCAGTACAACAGGGGAGAATTCACCCCTCCACTTT.

V usage is TRBV20-1 and J usage is TRBJ2-5; no definite D call. The V gene's germline CDR1 is DFQATT and CDR2 SNEGSKA (reference sequence). The CDR3 sequence is 11 residues long. Trimming removed 6 bases from V and 4 bases from J, with 9 bases in between. The CDR3 DNA reads TGCAGTGCGAGAATATTAGAGACCCAGTACTTC. Residues: CSARILETQYF.

V and J are TRBV5-1 and TRBJ2-3; TRBD2 aligns across 9 bases. The CDR3 is made up of 16 amino acids. Trimming removed 0 bases from V and 6 bases from J; junction bases left unmatched: 8. The germline CDR1 and CDR2 sequences are SGHRS and YFSETQ. The CDR3 protein is CASSLEGGTSSDTQYF. CDR3 DNA: TGCGCCAGCAGCTTGGAAGGAGGGACTAGCAGTGATACGCAGTATTTT.

A note on this clone: At one end, the junction sequence differs from germline, possibly due to a read error. This chain uses TRBV7-3 with TRBJ1-3; D ambiguous. The CDR3 is made up of 13 amino acids. Per germline, CDR1 SGHTA and CDR2 FQGTGA. In DNA form, the CDR3 reads TGTTCCAGCAGCCTCCACAGTGGAAACACCATATATTTT. It yields the protein CSSSLHSGNTIYF.

The V call is TRBV9, the J call TRBJ2-7; 12 bases agree with TRBD1. Germline lookup yields CDR1 SGDLS and CDR2 YYNGEE. This CDR3 spans 18 amino acids. After removal of 2 bases from V and 6 bases from J, the junction contained 15 bases not matched to a gene. The CDR3, as DNA: TGTGCCAGCAGCGTGGACCCGGGACAGGGGGCGCAGACTATCGAGCAGTACTTC. The encoded protein is CASSVDPGQGAQTIEQYF.

This chain connects TRBV27 to TRBJ2-1; 9 nucleotides line up with TRBD2. CDR3 length: 16 amino acids. V was pared by 5 bases and J by 7 bases, with 12 bases of the junction left unmatched. Germline lookup yields CDR1 MNHEY and CDR2 SMNVEV (reference sequence). The CDR3 loop is CASSPVSSGRRNEQFF. The DNA of the CDR3 is TGTGCCAGCAGTCCGGTGAGTAGCGGGAGACGGAATGAGCAGTTCTTC.

CDR3 coding DNA: TGTGCCAGCAGTTACTCGACAGGACAGGGGGCGGGTGGCTACACCTTC. Its protein is CASSYSTGQGAGGYTF. The chain has TRBV6-6 and TRBJ1-2; 11 nucleotides align to TRBD1. Trimming took 0 bases from V and 7 from J; bases not matched to a gene: 7. This CDR3 spans 16 amino acids. Germline V CDR1 and CDR2: MNHNY, SVGAGI (reference sequence).

The V and J genes are TRBV2 and TRBJ1-2; no clear D gene. V dropped 3 bases and J dropped 13 bases, with 21 bases sitting between them. The CDR3 runs to 14 residues. The germline V gene encodes CDR1 SNHLY and CDR2 FYNNEI. CDR3 in amino acids: CASSDLGPAAVSTF. DNA for the CDR3: TGTGCCAGCAGTGATCTTGGCCCCGCCGCAGTTTCCACCTTC. The entire variable domain, with the rest obtained from reference TRBV2 and TRBJ1-2, is as follows: EPEVTQTPSHQVTQMGQEVILRCVPISNHLYFYWYRQILGQKVEFLVSFYNNEISEKSEIFDDQFSVERPDGSNFTLKIRSTKLEDSAMYFCASSDLGPAAVSTFGSGTRLTVV.

V gene TRBV16 combines with J gene TRBJ1-2; tentative D call: TRBD1 (5 bases). This CDR3 has 15 amino acids. V lost 1 base and J lost 6, with 15 bases in between. Germline V gives CDR1 KGHSY, CDR2 FQNENV. The CDR3 sequence is CASSQLNLPGNGYTF. DNA of the CDR3: TGTGCCAGCAGCCAATTGAACCTGCCAGGGAATGGCTACACCTTC.

The chain employs TRBV5-5 and TRBJ1-1, with unresolved D. The V gene lost 2 bases and the J gene lost 4 bases, with 12 bases spanning the gap. Germline V gene lookup returns CDR1 SGHKS and CDR2 YYEKEE (reference sequence). CDR3 size: 14 residues. CDR3 sequence (DNA): TGTGCCAGCAGCTTTTGGCAGTTTACCACTGAAGCTTTCTTT. It specifies CASSFWQFTTEAFF.

V is TRBV7-9 and J is TRBJ2-7; D gene unclear. The V and J ends lost 4 bases and 1 base respectively, with 5 bases between them. Germline values: CDR1 SEHNR, CDR2 FQNEAQ (reference sequence). This CDR3 spans 12 amino acids. The DNA of the CDR3 is TGTGCCAGCAGCTACGGTTCCTACGAGCAGTACTTC. The encoded protein is CASSYGSYEQYF. The full variable domain, in which reference TRBV7-9 and TRBJ2-7 provide the parts outside the CDR3, is DTGVSQNPRHKITKRGQNVTFRCDPISEHNRLYWYRQTLGQGPEFLTYFQNEAQLEKSRLLSDRFSAERPKGSFSTLEIQRTEQGDSAMYLCASSYGSYEQYFGPGTRLTVT.

This clone turned up a few times. The sample has other DNA sequences that encode this CDR3 too. The chain is built from TRBV2 and TRBJ1-5; TRBD1 aligns across 8 bases. CDR3 length: 13 amino acids. V dropped 6 bases and J dropped 7; count of bases not matched to a gene: 5. Germline CDR1 SNHLY, CDR2 FYNNEI. The chain's CDR3 is CASRGTGGQPQHF. CDR3 nucleotide sequence: TGTGCCAGCAGGGGGACAGGAGGCCAGCCCCAGCATTTT.

In this sample, this clone turned up a few times. This rearrangement joins TRBV5-6 to TRBJ2-3, with 11 bases fitting TRBD2. Germline assignment: CDR1 SGHDT and CDR2 YYEEEE. The V and J ends lost 3 bases and 6 bases, in that order; junction bases with no gene match: 12. This CDR3 is built from 17 residues. CDR3 sequence (DNA): TGTGCCAGCAGCTCCCCGTTACTAGCGGGAGAAGCCGATACGCAGTATTTT. This sequence encodes CASSSPLLAGEADTQYF. The full variable domain, with the rest looked up from reference TRBV5-6 and TRBJ2-3, is DAGVTQSPTHLIKTRGQQVTLRCSPKSGHDTVSWYQQALGQGPQFIFQYYEEEERQRGNFPDRFSGHQFPNYSSELNVNALLLGDSALYLCASSSPLLAGEADTQYFGPGTRLTVL.

As regards this clone: Other DNA sequences in the same sample also yield this CDR3. The chain has TRBV5-1 and TRBJ2-3; maybe TRBD2 (5 bases). The CDR3 covers 13 residues. CDR1 SGHRS and CDR2 YFSETQ come from the germline V gene. V was shortened by 0 bases and J by 3 bases, with 5 bases between the two germline ends. The DNA of the CDR3 is TGCGCCAGCAGCTTGGGAGGGACAGATACGCAGTATTTT. This translates into CASSLGGTDTQYF.

CDR3 sequence (DNA): TGTGCCAGCAGCATCGGACTAGCTGGGGAGCAGTTCTTC. Its translation is CASSIGLAGEQFF. The chain has TRBV7-3 and TRBJ2-1; 8 bases map to TRBD2. The germline V gene encodes CDR1 SGHTA and CDR2 FQGTGA. The CDR3 extends over 13 amino acids. V lost 5 bases and J lost 10; bases outside the gene matches: 7.

The V call is TRBV14, the J call TRBJ2-5; the match to TRBD2 covers 9 bases. Trimming removed 1 base from V and 3 bases from J; junction bases left unmatched: 3. The CDR3 has 15 residues. From germline, CDR1 is SGHDN and CDR2 FVKESK. The DNA of the CDR3 is TGTGCCAGCAGCCAAGCACTAGCGGGTGAAGAGACCCAGTACTTC. It specifies CASSQALAGEETQYF.

The rearrangement links TRBV30 to TRBJ1-6; D is perhaps TRBD1 (6 bases). The CDR3 has 15 amino acids. V was cut by 2 bases and J by 9 bases, with 17 bases left in between. Germline V CDR1 and CDR2: GTSNPN, SVGIG (reference sequence). The CDR3 nucleotides read TGTGCCTGGAGTTGGGTCGGGACAACATTTTCACCCCTCCACTTT. This encodes CAWSWVGTTFSPLHF.

This sequence joins TRBV5-1 and TRBJ1-3; 7 bases map to TRBD1. After removal of 3 bases from V and 1 base from J, the junction contained 10 bases not matched to a gene. Germline CDR1 is SGHRS and CDR2 is YFSETQ. CDR3 size: 17 residues. For the CDR3, the DNA is TGCGCCAGCAGCTGGATCGGACAGGAAGAATCTGGAAACACCATATATTTT. Translation: CASSWIGQEESGNTIYF.

V gene TRBV7-9 combines with J gene TRBJ2-7; the match to TRBD2 covers 9 bases. The CDR3 totals 14 residues. Germline lookup yields CDR1 SEHNR and CDR2 FQNEAQ (reference sequence). Trimming cost V 3 bases and J 5 bases; bases outside gene matches: 5. CDR3 sequence: CASSFSGSRNEQYF. In DNA form, the CDR3 reads TGTGCCAGCAGCTTTAGCGGGAGCCGAAACGAGCAGTACTTC. The complete variable domain, with remaining parts taken from reference TRBV7-9 and TRBJ2-7, reads DTGVSQNPRHKITKRGQNVTFRCDPISEHNRLYWYRQTLGQGPEFLTYFQNEAQLEKSRLLSDRFSAERPKGSFSTLEIQRTEQGDSAMYLCASSFSGSRNEQYFGPGTRLTVT.

The V gene is TRBV5-6, the J gene TRBJ1-6; D ambiguous. This CDR3 comprises 16 residues. Germline values: CDR1 SGHDT, CDR2 YYEEEE. V dropped 3 bases and J dropped 4 bases, with 14 bases sitting between them. The CDR3 spells CASSSLGQQYNSPLHF. The CDR3 DNA sequence: TGTGCCAGCAGCTCCCTTGGGCAACAGTATAATTCACCCCTCCACTTT.

The chain combines TRBV9 with TRBJ2-1; TRBD2 matches at 8 bases. CDR3 length equals 16 residues. Germline CDR1 SGDLS, CDR2 YYNGEE. J lost 0 bases, V lost 3 bases, and 5 bases had no gene match. Here the CDR3 reads CASSESGSLSYNEQFF. The CDR3 bases are TGTGCCAGCAGCGAAAGCGGGAGCCTCTCCTACAATGAGCAGTTCTTC. The whole variable domain, filled in from reference TRBV9 and TRBJ2-1, reads DSGVTQTPKHLITATGQRVTLRCSPRSGDLSVYWYQQSLDQGLQFLIQYYNGEERAKGNILERFSAQQFPDLHSELNLSSLELGDSALYFCASSESGSLSYNEQFFGPGTRLTVL.

This chain links TRBV9 with TRBJ1-3; no clear D gene. V lost 4 bases to trimming and J lost 15 bases, with 26 bases between them. Per germline, CDR1 SGDLS and CDR2 YYNGEE. This CDR3 has 15 amino acids. The CDR3 nucleotides are TGTGCCAGCAGCCCCCACCTTGACGGGGAGGGAAGGTCATATTTT. Translating it yields CASSPHLDGEGRSYF. Using reference TRBV9 and TRBJ1-3 for the parts outside the CDR3, the full variable domain is DSGVTQTPKHLITATGQRVTLRCSPRSGDLSVYWYQQSLDQGLQFLIQYYNGEERAKGNILERFSAQQFPDLHSELNLSSLELGDSALYFCASSPHLDGEGRSYFGEGSWLTVV.

To note about this clone: Other DNA sequences of this sample code for an identical CDR3. The chain combines TRBV7-2 with TRBJ2-7; the D is unclear. Germline V gene data show CDR1 as SGHTA and CDR2 as FQGNSA. Trimming cost V 2 bases and J 4 bases, with 3 bases left between them. CDR3 length equals 11 residues. CDR3 in DNA: TGTGCCAGCAGCTTATATTACGAGCAGTACTTC. It codes for CASSLYYEQYF.

The rearrangement links TRBV9 to TRBJ2-1; tentative D call: TRBD1 (5 bases). The CDR3 contains 13 residues. Deletions cut 4 bases from V and 6 bases from J, with 11 bases between. Germline assignment: CDR1 SGDLS and CDR2 YYNGEE. CDR3 nucleotide sequence: TGTGCCAGCAGCCAGGGTTGGAGCAATGAGCAGTTCTTC. This encodes CASSQGWSNEQFF.

Concerning this clone: Germline and junction disagree at one end, which may indicate a read error. This chain connects TRBV6-5 to TRBJ2-5, with 9 bases aligning to TRBD2. The germline V gene encodes CDR1 MNHEY and CDR2 SVGAGI. The CDR3 totals 15 residues. CDR3 amino acids: CASSYSPSGTETRYF. Written as DNA, the CDR3 is TGTGCCAGCAGTTACTCGCCTAGCGGGACAGAGACCCGGTACTTC.

This chain uses TRBV10-3 with TRBJ2-3, with D uncertain. This CDR3 has 14 amino acids. Trimming pared 3 bases from V and 2 bases from J, leaving 9 bases between. Germline CDR1 reads ENHRY; CDR2 reads SYGVKD. CDR3 protein: CAISDSSVTDTQYF. The DNA for the CDR3 is TGTGCCATCAGTGACTCCTCCGTCACAGATACGCAGTATTTT.